The sequence of this T cell receptor beta chain was determined in a study of blood T cell repertoires in COVID-19. Turning to the study itself: Nucleic acid was either cDNA or gDNA, and it came from T cells, B-cell-depleted T cells, or PBMCs.

A Seattle source enrolled patients during active infection and followed them longitudinally. This clone was detected only once. The CDR3 runs 14 residues. V lost 5 bases and J lost 7, with 17 bases in between. The V gene's germline CDR1 is SGHAT and CDR2 FQNNGV. Repertoires were generated with immunoSEQ multiplex PCR, while TCRdb's copy carries only in-frame clones and drops some. The sample records fewer than 400,000 clones, roughly 89% being singletons. The source material was peripheral blood. The chain employs TRBV11-2 and TRBJ2-5; possible D gene TRBD1, 8 bases. The receptor's source is a woman aged 30 to 39 with COVID-19, enrolled during active disease. The CDR3 reads CASSPTGGVWTQYF. The CDR3 bases are TGTGCCAGCAGCCCCACAGGGGGGGTGTGGACCCAGTACTTC.